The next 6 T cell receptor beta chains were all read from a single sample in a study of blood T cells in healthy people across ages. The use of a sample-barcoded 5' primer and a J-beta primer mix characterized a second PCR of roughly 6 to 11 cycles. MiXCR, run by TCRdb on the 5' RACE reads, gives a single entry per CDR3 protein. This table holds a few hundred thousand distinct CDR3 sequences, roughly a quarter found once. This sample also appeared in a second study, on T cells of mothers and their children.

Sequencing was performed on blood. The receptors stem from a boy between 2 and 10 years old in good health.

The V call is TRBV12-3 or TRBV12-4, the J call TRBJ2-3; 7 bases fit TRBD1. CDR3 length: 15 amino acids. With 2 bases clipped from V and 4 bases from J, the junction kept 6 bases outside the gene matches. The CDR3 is CASSLYRDSADTQYF. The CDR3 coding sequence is TGTGCCAGCAGTTTATATCGGGACAGCGCAGATACGCAGTATTTT.

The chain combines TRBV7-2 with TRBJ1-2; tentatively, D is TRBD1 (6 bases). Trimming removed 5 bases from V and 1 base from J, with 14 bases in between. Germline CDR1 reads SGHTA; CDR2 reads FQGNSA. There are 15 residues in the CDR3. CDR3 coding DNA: TGTGCCAGCAGCGGGGGACACTACTTTAACTATGGCTACACCTTC. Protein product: CASSGGHYFNYGYTF.

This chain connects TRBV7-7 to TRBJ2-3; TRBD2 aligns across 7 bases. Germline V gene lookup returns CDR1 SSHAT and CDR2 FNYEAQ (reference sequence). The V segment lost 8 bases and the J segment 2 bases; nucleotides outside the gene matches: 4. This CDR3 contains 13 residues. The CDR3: CASGEGPTDTQYF. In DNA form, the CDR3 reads TGTGCCAGCGGGGAGGGACCCACAGATACGCAGTATTTT.

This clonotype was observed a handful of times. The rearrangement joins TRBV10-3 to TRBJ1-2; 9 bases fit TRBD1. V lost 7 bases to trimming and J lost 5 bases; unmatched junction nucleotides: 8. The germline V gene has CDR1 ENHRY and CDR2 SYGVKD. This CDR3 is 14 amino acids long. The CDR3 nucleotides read TGTGCCATCACCGGAGGGGACAGGGCGTATGGCTACACCTTC. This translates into CAITGGDRAYGYTF.

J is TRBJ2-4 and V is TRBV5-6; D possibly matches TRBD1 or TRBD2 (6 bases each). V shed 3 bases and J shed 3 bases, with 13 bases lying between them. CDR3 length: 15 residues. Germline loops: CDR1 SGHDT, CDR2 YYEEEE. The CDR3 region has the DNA TGTGCCAGCAGCTCGGGGGCGACAAGCAAAAACATTCAGTACTTC. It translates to CASSSGATSKNIQYF.

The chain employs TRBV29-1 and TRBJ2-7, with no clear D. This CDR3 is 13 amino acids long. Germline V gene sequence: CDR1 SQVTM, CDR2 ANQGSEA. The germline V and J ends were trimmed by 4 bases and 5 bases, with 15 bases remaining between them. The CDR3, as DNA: TGCAGCGTTGGGGGTAGATTTTTCGACGAGCAGTACTTC. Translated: CSVGGRFFDEQYF.